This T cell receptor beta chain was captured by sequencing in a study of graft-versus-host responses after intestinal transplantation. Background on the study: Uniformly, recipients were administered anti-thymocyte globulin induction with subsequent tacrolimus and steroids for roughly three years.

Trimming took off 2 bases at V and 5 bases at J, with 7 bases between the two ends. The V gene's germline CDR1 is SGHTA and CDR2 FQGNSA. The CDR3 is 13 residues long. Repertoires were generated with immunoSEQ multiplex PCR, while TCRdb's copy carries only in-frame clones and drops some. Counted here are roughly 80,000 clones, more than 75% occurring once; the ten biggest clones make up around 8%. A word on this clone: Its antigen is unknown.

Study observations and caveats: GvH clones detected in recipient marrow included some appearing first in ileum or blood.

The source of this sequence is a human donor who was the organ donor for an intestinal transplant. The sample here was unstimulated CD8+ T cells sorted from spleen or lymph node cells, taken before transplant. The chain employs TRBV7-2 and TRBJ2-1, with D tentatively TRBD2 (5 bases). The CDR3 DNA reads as TGTGCCAGCAGCTTAATCGGGGACAATGAGCAGTTCTTC. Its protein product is CASSLIGDNEQFF.